A few counts support the clone carrying this T cell receptor beta chain. The antigen remains undetermined. This sample is drawn from a study of CD8 T cells in ankylosing spondylitis. Overall study findings and caveats: What appeared characteristic of ankylosing spondylitis blood was a TCR beta motif of eight or nine highly homologous variants. Reactive arthritis synovial fluid and blood previously showed some of these motif variants.

The TCR beta libraries were generated through quantitative 5'-RACE incorporating molecular barcodes. TCRdb called the 5' RACE reads again in MiXCR, with one record for every CDR3 protein. The repertoire consists of some 240,000 distinct CDR3 sequences, with 5.5% to 7.5% occurring once and the leading ten covering over 12%. V lost 1 base and J 6 bases, leaving 11 bases between the germline ends. CDR1 SGHAT and CDR2 FQNNGV come from the germline V gene. The CDR3 loop spans 14 amino acids. This chain joins TRBV11-2 and TRBJ2-3; perhaps D is TRBD1 or TRBD2 (6 bases each). Sequenced sample: blood, either unsorted or a sorted T cell fraction (not recorded which). This sequence originates from a male donor with ankylosing spondylitis. The CDR3 reads CASSLARGADTQYF. CDR3 DNA: TGTGCCAGCAGCTTAGCAAGGGGGGCCGATACGCAGTATTTT.